This paragraph covers one T cell receptor (beta chain) sequence. Its target is unknown. Germline CDR1 reads SEHNR; CDR2 reads FQNEAQ (reference sequence). This CDR3 contains 14 residues. V shed 3 bases and J shed 2 bases, with 7 bases lying between them. This sample was taken from a study of OX40 agonist ivuxolimab in advanced cancers. The wider study: Treatment received earlier with anti-PD-1, anti-PD-L1 or anti-CTLA-4 agents was allowed, and approximately 44% had some. Patients achieving partial responses numbered three: one hepatocellular carcinoma case and two cutaneous melanoma cases.

Whole-study results and caveats: In a subset of nonresponders, normalized T-cell clonal expansion was also low.

Assay used: immunoSEQ multiplex PCR; TCRdb lists only in-frame clones, some missing. The sample has some 76,000 clones; about 90% are singletons. The chain recombines TRBV7-9 with TRBJ1-4; D perhaps matches TRBD1 (6 bases). The input for sequencing was CD4+ or CD8+ T cells sorted from blood, taken in a trial of the OX40 agonist ivuxolimab. This TCR was sampled from an adult with an advanced solid tumor such as melanoma, head and neck, liver or kidney cancer. CDR3 bases: TGTGCCAGCAGCTTCACAGGGACTAATGAAAAACTGTTTTTT. It translates to CASSFTGTNEKLFF.